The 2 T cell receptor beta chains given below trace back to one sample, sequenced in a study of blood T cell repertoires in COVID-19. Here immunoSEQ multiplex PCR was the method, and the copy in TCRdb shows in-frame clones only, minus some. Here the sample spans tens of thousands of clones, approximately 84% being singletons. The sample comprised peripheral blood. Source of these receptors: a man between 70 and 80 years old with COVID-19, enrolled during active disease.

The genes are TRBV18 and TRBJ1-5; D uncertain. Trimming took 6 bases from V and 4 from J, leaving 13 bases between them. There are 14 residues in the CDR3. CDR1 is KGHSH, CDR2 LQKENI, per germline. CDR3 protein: CASSPTSENQPQHF. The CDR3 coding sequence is TGTGCCAGCTCTCCCACATCGGAGAATCAGCCCCAGCATTTT.

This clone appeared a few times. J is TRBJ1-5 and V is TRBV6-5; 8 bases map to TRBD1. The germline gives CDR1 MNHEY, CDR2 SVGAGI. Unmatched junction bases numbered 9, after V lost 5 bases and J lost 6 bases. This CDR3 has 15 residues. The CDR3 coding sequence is TGTGCCAGCAGTCCCAGGGGGCTCGGTGGTCAGCCCCAGCATTTT. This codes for CASSPRGLGGQPQHF.